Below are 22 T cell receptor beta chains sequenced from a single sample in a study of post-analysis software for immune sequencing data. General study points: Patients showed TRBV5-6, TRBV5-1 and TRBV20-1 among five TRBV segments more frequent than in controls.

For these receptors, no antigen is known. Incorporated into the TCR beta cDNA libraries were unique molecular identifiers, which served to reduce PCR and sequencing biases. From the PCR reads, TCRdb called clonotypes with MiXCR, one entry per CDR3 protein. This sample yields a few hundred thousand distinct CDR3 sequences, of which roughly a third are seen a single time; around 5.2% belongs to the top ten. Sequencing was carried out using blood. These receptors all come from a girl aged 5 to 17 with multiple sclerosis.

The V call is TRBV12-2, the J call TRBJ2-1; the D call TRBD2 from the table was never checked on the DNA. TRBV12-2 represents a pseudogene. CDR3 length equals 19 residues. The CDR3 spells CASRFISPGTSGRRWEQFF. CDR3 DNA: TGTGCAAGTCGCTTCATTAGCCCCGGGACTAGCGGGAGGAGATGGGAGCAGTTCTTC.

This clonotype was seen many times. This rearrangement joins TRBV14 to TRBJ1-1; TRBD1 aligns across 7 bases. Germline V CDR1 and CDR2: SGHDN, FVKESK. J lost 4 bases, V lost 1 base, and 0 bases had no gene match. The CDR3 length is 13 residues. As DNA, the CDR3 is TGTGCCAGCAGCCAAGCAGGGGGCACTGAAGCTTTCTTT. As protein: CASSQAGGTEAFF.

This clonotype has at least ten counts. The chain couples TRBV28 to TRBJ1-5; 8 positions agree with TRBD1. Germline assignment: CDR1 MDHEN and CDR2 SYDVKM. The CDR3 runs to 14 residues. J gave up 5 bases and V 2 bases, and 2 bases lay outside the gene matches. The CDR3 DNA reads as TGTGCCAGCAGTTTACAGGGGGCGGATCAGCCCCAGCATTTT. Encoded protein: CASSLQGADQPQHF.

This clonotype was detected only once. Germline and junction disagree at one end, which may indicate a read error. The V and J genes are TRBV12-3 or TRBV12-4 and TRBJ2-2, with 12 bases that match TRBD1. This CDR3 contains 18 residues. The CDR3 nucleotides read TGTGCCAGCAGTTTACGGGCGGGACAGGGGGCGAACGCCGGGGAGCTGTTTTTT. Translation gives CASSLRAGQGANAGELFF.

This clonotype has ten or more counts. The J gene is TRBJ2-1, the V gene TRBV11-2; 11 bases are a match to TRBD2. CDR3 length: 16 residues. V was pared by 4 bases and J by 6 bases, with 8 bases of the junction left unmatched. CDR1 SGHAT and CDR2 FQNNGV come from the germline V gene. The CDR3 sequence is CASSSLAGGVPNEQFF. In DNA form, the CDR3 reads TGTGCCAGCAGCTCGTTAGCGGGAGGGGTCCCCAATGAGCAGTTCTTC.

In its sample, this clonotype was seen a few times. The CDR3 region is CASSQVETSGRYQETQYF. CDR3 nucleotide sequence: TGTGCCAGCAGCCAAGTTGAGACTAGCGGGAGGTACCAAGAGACCCAGTACTTC. The V gene is TRBV4-2, the J gene TRBJ2-5; 13 nucleotides agree with TRBD2. The CDR3 covers 18 residues. The V and J ends lost 1 base and 0 bases, in that order; junction bases with no gene match: 5. Germline CDR1 is LGHNA and CDR2 is YNFKEQ.

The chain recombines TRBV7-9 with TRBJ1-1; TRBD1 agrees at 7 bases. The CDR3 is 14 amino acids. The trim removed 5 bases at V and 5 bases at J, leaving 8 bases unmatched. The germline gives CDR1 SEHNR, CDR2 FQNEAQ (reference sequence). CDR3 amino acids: CASSPQTGKTEAFF. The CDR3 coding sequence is TGTGCCAGCAGCCCCCAGACAGGGAAGACTGAAGCTTTCTTT.

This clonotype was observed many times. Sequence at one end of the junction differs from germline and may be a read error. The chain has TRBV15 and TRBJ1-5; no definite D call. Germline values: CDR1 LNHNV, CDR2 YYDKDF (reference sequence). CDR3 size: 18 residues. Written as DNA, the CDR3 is TGTGCCTCCAGCAACTGGGGAGGGCAGACGCTCCGCAATCAGCCCCAGCATTTT. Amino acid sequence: CASSNWGGQTLRNQPQHF.

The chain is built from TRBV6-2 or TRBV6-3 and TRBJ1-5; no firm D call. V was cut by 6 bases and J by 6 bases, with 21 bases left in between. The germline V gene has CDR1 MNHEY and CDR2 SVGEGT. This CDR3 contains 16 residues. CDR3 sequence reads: CASSRRRVAGSQPQHF. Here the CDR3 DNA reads TGTGCCAGCAGCCGGCGGAGGGTAGCGGGGAGTCAGCCCCAGCATTTT.

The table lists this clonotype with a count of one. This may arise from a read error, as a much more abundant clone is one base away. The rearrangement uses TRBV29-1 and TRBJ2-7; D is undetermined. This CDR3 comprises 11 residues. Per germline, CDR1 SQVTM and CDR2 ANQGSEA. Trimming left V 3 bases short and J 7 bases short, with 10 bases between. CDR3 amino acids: CSVERLGEQYF. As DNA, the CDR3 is TGCAGCGTTGAGAGGTTGGGGGAGCAGTACTTC.

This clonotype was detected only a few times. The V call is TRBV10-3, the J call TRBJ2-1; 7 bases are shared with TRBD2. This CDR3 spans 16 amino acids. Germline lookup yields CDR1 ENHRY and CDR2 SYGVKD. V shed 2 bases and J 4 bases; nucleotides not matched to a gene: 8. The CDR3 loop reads CAISEGTTGDYNEQFF. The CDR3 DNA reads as TGTGCCATCAGTGAGGGGACTACTGGGGATTACAATGAGCAGTTCTTC.

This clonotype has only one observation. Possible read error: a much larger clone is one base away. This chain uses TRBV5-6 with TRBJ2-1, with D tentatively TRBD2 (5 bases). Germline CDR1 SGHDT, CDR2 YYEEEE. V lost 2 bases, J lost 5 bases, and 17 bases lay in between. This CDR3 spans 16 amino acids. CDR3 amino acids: CASSFPGIGSNNEQFF. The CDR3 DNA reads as TGTGCCAGCAGCTTCCCGGGGATTGGAAGTAACAATGAGCAGTTCTTC.

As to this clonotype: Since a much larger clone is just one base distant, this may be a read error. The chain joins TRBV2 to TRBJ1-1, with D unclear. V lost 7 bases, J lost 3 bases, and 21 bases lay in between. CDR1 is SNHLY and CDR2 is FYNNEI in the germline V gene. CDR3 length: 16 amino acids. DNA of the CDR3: TGTGCCAGCAATGTGTCTGATTCCTCAACCTACACTGAAGCTTTCTTT. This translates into CASNVSDSSTYTEAFF.

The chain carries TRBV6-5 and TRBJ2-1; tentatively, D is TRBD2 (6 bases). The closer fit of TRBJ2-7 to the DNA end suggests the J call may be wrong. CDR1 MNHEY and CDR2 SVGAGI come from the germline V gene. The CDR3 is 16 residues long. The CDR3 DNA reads TGTGCCAGCAGTTACTCAGCCGGGACTGAGTCATACGAGCAGTACTTC. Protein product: CASSYSAGTESYEQYF.

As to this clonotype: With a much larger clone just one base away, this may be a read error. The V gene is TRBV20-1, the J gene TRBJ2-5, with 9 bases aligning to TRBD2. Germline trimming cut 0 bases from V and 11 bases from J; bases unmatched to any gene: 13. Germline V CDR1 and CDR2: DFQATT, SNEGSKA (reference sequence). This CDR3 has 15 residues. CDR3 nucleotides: TGCAGTGCTAGAGATAGTGAGCGGGGGGTCAATGAGCAGTACTTC. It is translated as CSARDSERGVNEQYF.

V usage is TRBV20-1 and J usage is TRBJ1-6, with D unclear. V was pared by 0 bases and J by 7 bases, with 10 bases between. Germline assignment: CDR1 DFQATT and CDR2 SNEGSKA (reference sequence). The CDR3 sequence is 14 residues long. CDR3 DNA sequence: TGCAGTGCTAGAGATGAGGCCGCCAATTCACCCCTCCACTTT. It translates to CSARDEAANSPLHF.

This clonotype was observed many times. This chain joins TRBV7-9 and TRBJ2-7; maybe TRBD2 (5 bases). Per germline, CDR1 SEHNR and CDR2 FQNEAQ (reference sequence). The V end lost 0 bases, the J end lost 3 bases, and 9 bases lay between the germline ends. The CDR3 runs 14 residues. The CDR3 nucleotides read TGTGCCAGCAGCTTAGCCCGGGGAGTCTACGAGCAGTACTTC. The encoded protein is CASSLARGVYEQYF.

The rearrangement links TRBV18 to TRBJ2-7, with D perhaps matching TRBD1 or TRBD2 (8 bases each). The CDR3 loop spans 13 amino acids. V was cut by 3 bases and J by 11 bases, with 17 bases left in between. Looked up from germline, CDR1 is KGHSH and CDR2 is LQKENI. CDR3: CASSPDRAGGKYF. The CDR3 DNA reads TGTGCCAGCTCACCGGACAGGGCGGGGGGCAAGTACTTC.

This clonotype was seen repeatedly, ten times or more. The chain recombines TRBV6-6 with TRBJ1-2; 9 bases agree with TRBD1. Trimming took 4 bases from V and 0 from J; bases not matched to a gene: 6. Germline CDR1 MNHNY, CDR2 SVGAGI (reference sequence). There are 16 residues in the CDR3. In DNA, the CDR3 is TGTGCCAGCAGTTTGGGACAGGGAGAGGCTAACTATGGCTACACCTTC. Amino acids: CASSLGQGEANYGYTF.

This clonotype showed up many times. This CDR3 reads CASSLTTETQYF. As DNA, the CDR3 is TGTGCCAGCAGCTTAACAACGGAGACCCAGTACTTC. The rearrangement joins TRBV6-1 to TRBJ2-5, with D uncertain. The CDR3 has 12 amino acids. Per germline, CDR1 MNHNS and CDR2 SASEGT. Trimming took 6 bases from V and 5 from J, leaving 10 bases between them.

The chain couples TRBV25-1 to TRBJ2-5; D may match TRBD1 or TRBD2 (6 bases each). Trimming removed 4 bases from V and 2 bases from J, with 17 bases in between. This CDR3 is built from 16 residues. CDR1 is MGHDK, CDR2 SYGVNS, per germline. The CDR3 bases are TGTGCCAGCAGTGCCGCTAGCGAAAGGGGGCAAGAGACCCAGTACTTC. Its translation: CASSAASERGQETQYF.

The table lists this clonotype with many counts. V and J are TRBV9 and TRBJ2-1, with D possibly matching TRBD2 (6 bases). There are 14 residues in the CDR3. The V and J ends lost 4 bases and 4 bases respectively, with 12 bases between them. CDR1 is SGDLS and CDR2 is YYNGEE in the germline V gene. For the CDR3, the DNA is TGTGCCAGCAGCAAGGGCGGGGAATACAATGAGCAGTTCTTC. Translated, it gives CASSKGGEYNEQFF.